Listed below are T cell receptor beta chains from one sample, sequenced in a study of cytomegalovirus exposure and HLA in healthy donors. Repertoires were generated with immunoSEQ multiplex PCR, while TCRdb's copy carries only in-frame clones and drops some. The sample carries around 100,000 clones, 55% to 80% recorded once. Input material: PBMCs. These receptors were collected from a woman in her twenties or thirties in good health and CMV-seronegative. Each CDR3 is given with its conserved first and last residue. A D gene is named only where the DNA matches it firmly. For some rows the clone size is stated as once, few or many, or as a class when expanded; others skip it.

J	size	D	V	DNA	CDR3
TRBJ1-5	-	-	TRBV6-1	TGTGCCAGCAGCCCAGGACAGAAAGAGCCCCAGCATTTT	CASSPGQKEPQHF
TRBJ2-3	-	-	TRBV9	TGTGCCAGCAGCGTGACCCAAGTAATACGGGGAGGTGGAGATACGCAGTATTTT	CASSVTQVIRGGGDTQYF
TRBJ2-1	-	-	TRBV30	TGTGCCTGGAGTGTAGGGGATAATGAGCAGTTCTTC	CAWSVGDNEQFF
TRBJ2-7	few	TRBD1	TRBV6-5	TGTGCCAGTTCAGACAGGGGAAGATCCTACGAGCAGTACTTC	CASSDRGRSYEQYF
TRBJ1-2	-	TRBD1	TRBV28	TGTGCCAGCAGTTTGCTCCTACGACAGGGTTCTAACTATGGCTACACCTTC	CASSLLLRQGSNYGYTF
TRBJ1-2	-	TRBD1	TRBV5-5	TGTGCCAGCAGGAGGGAACAGGGGGACTATGGCTACACCTTC	CASRREQGDYGYTF
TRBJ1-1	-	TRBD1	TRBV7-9	TGTGCCAGCAGCCTGACAGGGGGCGAAGCTTTCTTT	CASSLTGGEAFF
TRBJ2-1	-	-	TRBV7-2	TGTGCCAGCAGCGCCTCCGAGGGTCTTTCCGAGCAGTTCTTC	CASSASEGLSEQFF
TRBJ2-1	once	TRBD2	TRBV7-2	TGTGCCAGCAGCTTAGCAGGACTAGCGGGACTGTTCTTC	CASSLAGLAGLFF
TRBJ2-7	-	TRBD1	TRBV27	TGTGCCAGCAGTCCCGGGACAGGGGGCTTCCTATACGAGCAGTACTTC	CASSPGTGGFLYEQYF
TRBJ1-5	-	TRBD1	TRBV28	TGTGCCAGCAGTGAGACAGGGAACAATCAGCCCCAGCATTTT	CASSETGNNQPQHF
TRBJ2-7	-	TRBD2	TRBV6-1	TGTGCCAGCAGTGAAGTTGGGGGGGACCACTACGAGCAGTACTTC	CASSEVGGDHYEQYF
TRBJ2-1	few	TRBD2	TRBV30	TGTGCCTGGAGTTCCGGGACTAGCGGGCTCCACCACGGCAATGAGCAGTTCTTC	CAWSSGTSGLHHGNEQFF
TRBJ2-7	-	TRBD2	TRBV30	TGTGCCTGGAGTTCTAGCGGGAGTTCCCTCGAGCAGTACTTC	CAWSSSGSSLEQYF
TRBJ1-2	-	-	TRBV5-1	TGCGCCAGCAGCAAGGGACACGTTCTTAACTATGGCTACACCTTC	CASSKGHVLNYGYTF
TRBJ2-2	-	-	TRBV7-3	TGTGCCAGCAGCTCGCCACTTGGGGAGCTGTTTTTT	CASSSPLGELFF
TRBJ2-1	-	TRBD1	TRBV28	TGTGCCAGCAGTTTAGGGACAGTTAATGAGCAGTTCTTC	CASSLGTVNEQFF
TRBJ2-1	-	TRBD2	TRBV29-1	TGCAGCGTTGAAGGGACTAGCGGGAGCGACAATGAGCAGTTCTTC	CSVEGTSGSDNEQFF
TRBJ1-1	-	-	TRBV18	TGTGCCAGCTCTGTGGACAGCTCGTATCACACTGAAGCTTTCTTT	CASSVDSSYHTEAFF
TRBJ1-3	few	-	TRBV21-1	TGTGCCAGCAGCAAAGGGGCAGGGACTTCTGGAAACACCATATATTTT	CASSKGAGTSGNTIYF
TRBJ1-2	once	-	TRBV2	TGTGCCAGCAACCGGTTTCGTTTGGATGGCTACACCTTC	CASNRFRLDGYTF
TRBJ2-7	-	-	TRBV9	TGTGCCAGCAGCGTAGTTGGCAACGGGGACGAGCAGTACTTC	CASSVVGNGDEQYF
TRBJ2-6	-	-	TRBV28	TGTGCCAGCAGTTTTTGGCTAGCCACACAATACTCTGGGGCCAACGTCCTGACTTTC	CASSFWLATQYSGANVLTF
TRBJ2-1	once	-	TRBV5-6	TGTGCCAGCAGCCCCGGAGGAACCCCCTACAATGAGCAGTTCTTC	CASSPGGTPYNEQFF
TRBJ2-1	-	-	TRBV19	TGTGCCAGTAGTGCGGACACCTACAATGAGCAGTTCTTC	CASSADTYNEQFF
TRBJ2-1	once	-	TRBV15	TGTGCCACCAGCCCCTCCGGAGGGTTTTCCTACAATGAGCAGTTCTTC	CATSPSGGFSYNEQFF
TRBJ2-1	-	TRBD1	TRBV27	TGTGCCAGCACCCTTGTCTTCAGGGGGCGCCGAGAGCAGTTCTTC	CASTLVFRGRREQFF
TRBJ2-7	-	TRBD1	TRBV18	TGTGCCAGCTCACCATACCGGGACAGGAAGATAAACGAGCAGTACTTC	CASSPYRDRKINEQYF
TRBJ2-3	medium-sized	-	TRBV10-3	TGTGCCATCAGTGGCACAGGTACCACAGATACGCAGTATTTT	CAISGTGTTDTQYF
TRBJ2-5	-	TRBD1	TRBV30	TGTGCCTGGAGCGAATTCCTCCGGGACAGCCAAGAGACCCAGTACTTC	CAWSEFLRDSQETQYF
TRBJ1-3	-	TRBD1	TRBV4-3	TGCGCCAGCAGCCAAGCTCGAGTCAAAACGACAGGGAGAAGTTCTGGAAACACCATATATTTT	CASSQARVKTTGRSSGNTIYF
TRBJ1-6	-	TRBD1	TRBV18	TGTGCCAGCTCACCATTTGGGACAGGGGCCGTAGGAAGCTATTCACCCCTCCACTTT	CASSPFGTGAVGSYSPLHF
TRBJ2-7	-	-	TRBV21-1	TGTGCCAGCAGCTATAATAGGACAGCAACCTACGAGCAGTACTTC	CASSYNRTATYEQYF
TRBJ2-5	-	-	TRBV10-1	TGCGCCAGCAGTGCCCCAATTACCATTGCGGGGGAGACCCAGTACTTC	CASSAPITIAGETQYF
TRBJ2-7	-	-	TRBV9	TGTGCCAGCAGCGTAGACGGGGGCTACGAGCAGTACTTC	CASSVDGGYEQYF
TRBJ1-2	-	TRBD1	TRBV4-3	TGCGCCAGCAGCCAACAGGGGGCTGGGTATGGCTACACCTTC	CASSQQGAGYGYTF
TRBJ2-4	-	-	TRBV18	TGTGCCAGCTCACCACGTGACAGCAAAAACATTCAGTACTTC	CASSPRDSKNIQYF
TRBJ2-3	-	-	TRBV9	TGTGCCAGCAGCGTAGTGGCTAGCTTCACAGATACGCAGTATTTT	CASSVVASFTDTQYF
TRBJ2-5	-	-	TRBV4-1	TGCGCCAGCAGCCAAGATTGGGCGAGTACCCAGTACTTC	CASSQDWASTQYF
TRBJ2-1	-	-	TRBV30	TGTGCCTGGAGTGTAAGACTACGGACCAATGAGCAGTTCTTC	CAWSVRLRTNEQFF
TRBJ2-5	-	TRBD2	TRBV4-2	TGTGCCAGCAGCCTGGGGACTAGCGGACTACAAGAGACCCAGTACTTC	CASSLGTSGLQETQYF
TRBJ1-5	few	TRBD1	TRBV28	TGTGCCAGCAGCGAGTACCCGGGACAGCCCAATCAGCCCCAGCATTTT	CASSEYPGQPNQPQHF
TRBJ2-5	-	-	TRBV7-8	TGTGCCAGCAGCTTAGGCGGGACCGGGGAGACCCAGTACTTC	CASSLGGTGETQYF
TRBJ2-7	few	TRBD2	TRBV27	TGTGCCACTAGCACCGGGGGGTTGGAGCAGTACTTC	CATSTGGLEQYF
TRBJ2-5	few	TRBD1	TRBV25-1	TGTGCCAGCAGTGAAGTCACAGGGGGGACCCAAGAGACCCAGTACTTC	CASSEVTGGTQETQYF
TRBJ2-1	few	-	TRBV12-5	TGTGCTAGTGGTTTGGCTGGAGACTACAACAATGAGCAGTTCTTC	CASGLAGDYNNEQFF
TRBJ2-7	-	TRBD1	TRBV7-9	TGTGCCAGCAGCTTGGCCAGGACAGGGAGCAGCGAGCAGTACTTC	CASSLARTGSSEQYF
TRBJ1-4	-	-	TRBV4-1	TGCGCCAGCAGCCAAGATATGGAGCGGCATGAAAAACTGTTTTTT	CASSQDMERHEKLFF
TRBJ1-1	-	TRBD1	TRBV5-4	TGTGCCAGCAGCTTAGGACAGGGGGTAGCTGAAGCTTTCTTT	CASSLGQGVAEAFF
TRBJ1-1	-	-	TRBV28	TGTGCCAGCAGTTTATGGGCGGGTCCCGAAGCTTTCTTT	CASSLWAGPEAFF
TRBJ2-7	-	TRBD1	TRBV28	TGTGCCACCCTCCCGGGACAGTCCTACGAGCAGTACTTC	CATLPGQSYEQYF